Below, 5 T cell receptor beta chains from the same sample are listed, as sequenced in a study of T cell repertoires in cytomegalovirus infection. For these TCRs, the target antigens are not known. TCRdb independently ran MiXCR on the reads; one entry per CDR3 protein. The data contain roughly 990,000 distinct CDR3 sequences, under 40% of them singletons. Source: cultured CD8+ T cells from PBMCs, taken from culture after CMV antigen stimulation. The receptors were gathered from a human donor in good health (CMV status not recorded). Some clones in this sample may be carry-over from other donors' samples.

The V call is TRBV28, the J call TRBJ1-1; TRBD1 matches at 9 bases. J gave up 6 bases and V 5 bases, and 10 bases lay outside the gene matches. The CDR3 loop spans 15 amino acids. From germline, CDR1 is MDHEN and CDR2 SYDVKM. CDR3 bases: TGTGCCAGCAGTAGCCGGGACAGGGTGCCCGCTGAAGCTTTCTTT. It is translated as CASSSRDRVPAEAFF.

J is TRBJ2-1 and V is TRBV6-1; D is undetermined. Germline loops: CDR1 MNHNS, CDR2 SASEGT. V lost 5 bases, J lost 3 bases, and 11 bases lay in between. CDR3 length: 14 amino acids. This CDR3 is CASSWEAYYNEQFF. The CDR3 bases are TGTGCCAGCAGTTGGGAAGCCTACTACAATGAGCAGTTCTTC.

V gene TRBV6-6 combines with J gene TRBJ2-4, with D perhaps being TRBD1 or TRBD2 (5 bases each). This CDR3 region has 14 residues. The V gene's germline CDR1 is MNHNY and CDR2 SVGAGI (reference sequence). V lost 6 bases and J 1 base, leaving 10 bases between the germline ends. The CDR3: CASSPEGAKNIQYF. The CDR3 nucleotides are TGTGCCAGCAGCCCCGAGGGGGCCAAAAACATTCAGTACTTC.

This clonotype was seen repeatedly, ten times or more. The CDR3 region is CASSSQGRAFF. The CDR3 DNA sequence: TGTGCCAGCAGCTCACAGGGAAGGGCTTTCTTT. The J gene is TRBJ1-1, the V gene TRBV9; maybe TRBD1 (6 bases). Germline-derived CDR1 and CDR2 are SGDLS and YYNGEE. Deletions cut 4 bases from V and 11 bases from J, with 12 bases between. This CDR3 is built from 11 residues.

The chain combines TRBV28 with TRBJ1-1, with 10 nucleotides matching TRBD1. The CDR3 loop spans 14 amino acids. V trimming: 6 bases; J trimming: 7 bases; junction bases outside the gene matches: 8. Germline CDR1 reads MDHEN; CDR2 reads SYDVKM. The CDR3 region is CASSKPGQGSEAFF. In DNA, the CDR3 is TGTGCCAGCAGCAAACCGGGACAGGGGAGTGAAGCTTTCTTT.